Below, 6 T cell receptor beta chains from the same sample are listed, as sequenced in a study of blood T cell repertoires in COVID-19. Here immunoSEQ multiplex PCR was the method, and the copy in TCRdb shows in-frame clones only, minus some. In the table there are fewer than 150,000 clones, roughly 71% of which are singletons. The sample consisted of peripheral blood. Receptors originate from a man older than 75 with acute or convalescent COVID-19.

The CDR3 spells CASGPWGETGYTF. CDR3 bases: TGTGCTAGTGGTCCCTGGGGCGAAACTGGCTACACCTTC. V usage is TRBV12-5 and J usage is TRBJ1-2, with D perhaps TRBD1 (5 bases). CDR3 length: 13 amino acids. Germline V gene lookup returns CDR1 LGHNT and CDR2 FRNRAP. The V end was cut by 5 bases, the J end by 7 bases, with 14 bases between.

The genes are TRBV5-1 and TRBJ1-1; D is uncertain. The CDR3 spans 13 residues. V shed 4 bases and J shed 4 bases, with 11 bases lying between them. Germline V lookup: CDR1 SGHRS, CDR2 YFSETQ. CDR3 sequence: CASSPGLITEAFF. In DNA form, the CDR3 reads TGCGCCAGCAGCCCAGGACTGATCACTGAAGCTTTCTTT.

This rearrangement joins TRBV19 to TRBJ1-3, with 8 bases aligning to TRBD1. The V gene's germline CDR1 is LNHDA and CDR2 SQIVND (reference sequence). The CDR3 spans 15 residues. J lost 2 bases, V lost 7 bases, and 7 bases had no gene match. The chain's CDR3 is CASTTRDRTGNTIYF. The CDR3, as DNA: TGTGCCAGTACTACCCGGGACAGGACTGGAAACACCATATATTTT.

In its sample, this clone was seen many times. The chain employs TRBV5-4 and TRBJ1-4; 9 bases are a match to TRBD1. V was clipped by 9 bases and J by 5 bases; unmatched bases: 5. Germline-derived CDR1 and CDR2 are SGHNT and YYREEE (reference sequence). The CDR3 is made up of 13 amino acids. Written as DNA, the CDR3 is TGTGCCATCTCACAGGGGGCGAATGAAAAACTGTTTTTT. Encoded protein: CAISQGANEKLFF.

J is TRBJ2-1 and V is TRBV6-2 or TRBV6-3, with D unclear. V was cut by 6 bases and J by 5 bases, with 17 bases left in between. Germline assignment: CDR1 MNHEY and CDR2 SVGEGT. This CDR3 comprises 15 residues. In DNA form, the CDR3 reads TGTGCCAGCAGCACAGTGGGCAGGAAAAACAATGAGCAGTTCTTC. Encoded protein: CASSTVGRKNNEQFF.

V is TRBV18 and J is TRBJ2-5; 12 bases align to TRBD1. J gave up 4 bases and V 4 bases, and 7 bases lay outside the gene matches. The CDR3 has 16 residues. In germline, CDR1 is KGHSH, CDR2 LQKENI. CDR3 in DNA: TGTGCCAGCTCACTGACGGGACAGGGGGCATCAGAGACCCAGTACTTC. It specifies CASSLTGQGASETQYF.